The 25 T cell receptor beta chains below all came from one sample that was sequenced in a study of blood T cell repertoires in COVID-19. Profiled with immunoSEQ multiplex PCR; TCRdb holds only in-frame clones, not every one. Of 150,000 or so clones listed, roughly 80% were seen once; the top ten hold 11%. Sequencing was carried out using PBMCs or T cells enriched from blood (not recorded which). These receptors were taken from a man over 45 who had recovered from COVID-19.

This chain connects TRBV19 to TRBJ2-5; D gene uncertain. CDR3 length: 13 residues. The germline V and J ends were trimmed by 2 bases and 4 bases, with 8 bases remaining between them. Per the germline V gene, CDR1 is LNHDA and CDR2 is SQIVND (reference sequence). Written as DNA, the CDR3 is TGTGCCAGTAGTATACACGGGTCAGAGACCCAGTACTTC. It encodes CASSIHGSETQYF.

The gene calls are TRBV5-1 and TRBJ2-1; D gene unclear. V was trimmed by 2 bases and J by 2 bases, leaving 11 bases between them. Germline-derived CDR1 and CDR2 are SGHRS and YFSETQ. The CDR3 is 15 amino acids. The CDR3 sequence: CASSLSSVTYNEQFF. In nucleotides, the CDR3 is TGCGCCAGCAGCTTATCTAGTGTCACCTACAATGAGCAGTTCTTC. Combining the CDR3 with reference TRBV5-1 and TRBJ2-1 gives the whole variable domain KAGVTQTPRYLIKTRGQQVTLSCSPISGHRSVSWYQQTPGQGLQFLFEYFSETQRNKGNFPGRFSGRQFSNSRSEMNVSTLELGDSALYLCASSLSSVTYNEQFFGPGTRLTVL.

This clone was observed a handful of times. The chain joins TRBV7-9 to TRBJ1-1; 8 bases are shared with TRBD1. CDR3 length: 14 residues. V was pared by 3 bases and J by 3 bases, with 3 bases of the junction left unmatched. Germline-derived CDR1 and CDR2 are SEHNR and FQNEAQ (reference sequence). CDR3 in DNA: TGTGCCAGCAGCTTCCGACAGGGGTACACTGAAGCTTTCTTT. Protein sequence: CASSFRQGYTEAFF.

This clone showed up just a few times. V is TRBV5-4 and J is TRBJ2-7; D call uncertain. V shed 0 bases and J shed 0 bases, with 7 bases lying between them. CDR1 and CDR2 (germline): SGHNT, YYREEE (reference sequence). This CDR3 is 14 amino acids long. CDR3 DNA sequence: TGTGCCAGCAGCTTGGACGCCGGCTCCTACGAGCAGTACTTC. This translates into CASSLDAGSYEQYF.

By sample share, this clone is medium-sized. The chain uses TRBV28 and TRBJ2-7; TRBD2 is a possible D gene (5 bases). Germline loops: CDR1 MDHEN, CDR2 SYDVKM. This CDR3 spans 14 amino acids. V gave up 3 bases and J gave up 4 bases, with 13 bases separating them. CDR3 residues: CASSFVLERYEQYF. CDR3 DNA sequence: TGTGCCAGCAGTTTTGTACTAGAACGATACGAGCAGTACTTC.

The chain joins TRBV6-5 to TRBJ1-2; tentatively, D is TRBD1 (5 bases). V lost 5 bases and J lost 7, with 14 bases in between. This CDR3 is 13 amino acids long. In germline, CDR1 is MNHEY, CDR2 SVGAGI. CDR3 coding DNA: TGTGCCAGCAGTAACCCGGGACTCGGTGGCTACACCTTC. Its protein is CASSNPGLGGYTF.

The rearrangement uses TRBV12-5 and TRBJ2-3; 8 bases align to TRBD1. The CDR3 has 15 amino acids. V lost 7 bases to trimming and J lost 5 bases; unmatched junction nucleotides: 11. Germline V lookup: CDR1 LGHNT, CDR2 FRNRAP. CDR3 coding DNA: TGTGCTAGTGCTCCGGACAGGGCGCACATAGATACGCAGTATTTT. As protein: CASAPDRAHIDTQYF. Supplemented by reference TRBV12-5 and TRBJ2-3, the full variable domain reads DARVTQTPRHKVTEMGQEVTMRCQPILGHNTVFWYRQTMMQGLELLAYFRNRAPLDDSGMPKDRFSAEMPDATLATLKIQPSEPRDSAVYFCASAPDRAHIDTQYFGPGTRLTVL.

The chain joins TRBV9 to TRBJ2-5, with 11 bases matching TRBD2. Germline assignment: CDR1 SGDLS and CDR2 YYNGEE. Trimming took 0 bases from V and 3 from J; bases not matched to a gene: 4. The CDR3 is made up of 16 amino acids. In DNA, the CDR3 is TGTGCCAGCAGCGTAGATAGCGGGGGGGCGAAAGAGACCCAGTACTTC. It codes for CASSVDSGGAKETQYF.

J is TRBJ1-2 and V is TRBV20-1; D not resolved. The V and J ends lost 8 bases and 6 bases respectively, with 13 bases between them. Germline V gives CDR1 DFQATT, CDR2 SNEGSKA (reference sequence). This CDR3 has 11 residues. CDR3 nucleotide sequence: TGCAGTCCCTCCGACGGGGATGGCTACACCTTC. This gives the protein CSPSDGDGYTF.

The V call is TRBV9, the J call TRBJ2-5; 8 nucleotides match TRBD1. The CDR3 has 17 residues. Germline-derived CDR1 and CDR2 are SGDLS and YYNGEE. Germline trimming cut 3 bases from V and 7 bases from J; bases unmatched to any gene: 17. The CDR3 bases are TGTGCCAGCAGCGCAATTCCGGACAGGGCGCACCATGGGACCCAGTACTTC. This translates into CASSAIPDRAHHGTQYF.

For this clone: A junction end diverges from the germline sequence, so it may reflect a read error. V and J are TRBV4-2 and TRBJ1-6, with D possibly being TRBD1 (5 bases). Germline CDR1 reads LGHNA; CDR2 reads YNFKEQ. CDR3 length: 13 amino acids. The CDR3 region is CASSQEGDSPLHF. DNA for the CDR3: TGTGCCAGCAGCCAAGAAGGGGATTCGCCCCTCCACTTT.

The gene calls are TRBV6-5 and TRBJ1-4; 8 positions agree with TRBD1. CDR1 is MNHEY and CDR2 is SVGAGI in the germline V gene. J lost 10 bases, V lost 4 bases, and 14 bases had no gene match. This CDR3 region has 16 residues. The CDR3 here is CASSLGQGGLFSKLFF. The DNA of the CDR3 is TGTGCCAGCAGTTTAGGACAGGGCGGCTTGTTTTCAAAACTGTTTTTT.

The rearrangement uses TRBV10-3 and TRBJ1-2; 8 bases align to TRBD1. The CDR3 has 14 residues. Germline V gene sequence: CDR1 ENHRY, CDR2 SYGVKD. The ends lost 2 bases at V and 3 bases at J; junction bases unmatched: 2. CDR3 nucleotides: TGTGCCATCAGTGAGGGACAGGGACACTATGGCTACACCTTC. This translates into CAISEGQGHYGYTF.

This sequence joins TRBV18 and TRBJ2-7, with TRBD2 as a possible D gene (6 bases). V gave up 3 bases and J gave up 0 bases, with 6 bases separating them. Germline CDR1 KGHSH, CDR2 LQKENI. CDR3 size: 13 residues. In DNA form, the CDR3 reads TGTGCCAGCTCACCGGGGGGCTCCTACGAGCAGTACTTC. It is translated as CASSPGGSYEQYF.

The CDR3 protein is CASSPGRDTQYF. Here the CDR3 DNA reads TGTGCCAGCTCACCCGGGAGAGATACGCAGTATTTT. The chain carries TRBV18 and TRBJ2-3; D may be TRBD2 (6 bases). The CDR3 runs 12 residues. Per the germline V gene, CDR1 is KGHSH and CDR2 is LQKENI. V lost 3 bases and J 5 bases, leaving 6 bases between the germline ends.

The chain is built from TRBV28 and TRBJ2-1, with 9 bases identical to TRBD1. V was clipped by 6 bases and J by 6 bases; unmatched bases: 6. CDR1 is MDHEN, CDR2 SYDVKM, per germline. The length of the CDR3 is 14 residues. In DNA form, the CDR3 reads TGTGCCAGCAGAAGGGACAGGGTGGTCAATGAGCAGTTCTTC. Its translation: CASRRDRVVNEQFF.

V is TRBV28 and J is TRBJ1-3; 9 bases line up with TRBD1. Germline assignment: CDR1 MDHEN and CDR2 SYDVKM. This CDR3 is built from 13 residues. The CDR3 spells CATGGISGNTIYF. CDR3 bases: TGTGCGACAGGGGGAATCTCTGGAAACACCATATATTTT.

Only one count was recorded for this clone. V gene TRBV11-2 combines with J gene TRBJ1-1; TRBD1 is a possible D gene (5 bases). V was clipped by 5 bases and J by 0 bases, with 7 bases between them. The CDR3 covers 13 residues. Germline values: CDR1 SGHAT, CDR2 FQNNGV. The chain's CDR3 is CASSPTVNTEAFF. CDR3 nucleotides: TGTGCCAGCAGCCCGACAGTGAACACTGAAGCTTTCTTT.

CDR3 bases: TGTGCCAGCAGTCGAGGCGGGGTAAGTCCCAATGAAAAACTGTTTTTT. It yields the protein CASSRGGVSPNEKLFF. This sequence joins TRBV21-1 and TRBJ1-4. TRBV21-1 is an annotated pseudogene. CDR3 length: 16 amino acids.

This CDR3 reads CSAYKNGYTF. The CDR3 DNA is TGCAGCGCTTACAAGAATGGCTACACCTTC. The chain joins TRBV29-1 to TRBJ1-2, with D uncertain. The germline V and J ends were trimmed by 7 bases and 6 bases, with 9 bases remaining between them. CDR1 is SQVTM and CDR2 is ANQGSEA in the germline V gene. The CDR3 spans 10 residues.

The chain is built from TRBV3-1 (or the pseudogene TRBV3-2) and TRBJ1-1; TRBD1 agrees at 7 bases. V was clipped by 5 bases and J by 2 bases; unmatched bases: 5. The CDR3 loop spans 14 amino acids. Germline assignment: CDR1 LGHDT and CDR2 YNNKEL (reference sequence). The CDR3 DNA reads as TGTGCCAGCAGCATTTGGGACAGCAACACTGAAGCTTTCTTT. Residues: CASSIWDSNTEAFF.

The CDR3 region has the DNA TGCGCCAGCAGCTCCTATTCAGCGAGCCAAGAGACCCAGTACTTC. As protein: CASSSYSASQETQYF. The rearrangement joins TRBV5-1 to TRBJ2-5; D is undetermined. V was shortened by 3 bases and J by 1 base, with 13 bases between the two germline ends. Germline CDR1 SGHRS, CDR2 YFSETQ. The CDR3 is made up of 15 amino acids.

V and J are TRBV3-1 (or the pseudogene TRBV3-2) and TRBJ2-1; D is possibly TRBD1 (6 bases). Germline values: CDR1 LGHDT, CDR2 YNNKEL (reference sequence). Trimming pared 3 bases from V and 5 bases from J, leaving 8 bases between. This CDR3 is built from 13 residues. For the CDR3, the DNA is TGTGCCAGCAGCCACAGGGGCAACAATGAGCAGTTCTTC. This translates into CASSHRGNNEQFF.

The chain carries TRBV7-3 and TRBJ2-5, with D maybe TRBD1 (5 bases). With 3 bases removed from V and 3 bases from J, the gap between germline ends came to 8 bases. CDR3 length: 13 residues. Germline values: CDR1 SGHTA, CDR2 FQGTGA. For the CDR3, the DNA is TGTGCCAGCAGCTTTATAGGGGAAGAGACCCAGTACTTC. It codes for CASSFIGEETQYF.

The J gene is TRBJ1-1, the V gene TRBV5-4; D is ambiguous. In germline, CDR1 is SGHNT, CDR2 YYREEE (reference sequence). This CDR3 region has 12 residues. The V end was cut by 3 bases, the J end by 6 bases, with 9 bases between. The CDR3, as DNA: TGTGCCAGCAGCTATAACAGCCCTGAAGCTTTCTTT. Translation gives CASSYNSPEAFF.